This entry features one TCR beta chain sequence. No antigen is known for it. Base quality data are lacking; no much larger clone is found one base away. The germline V gene (reference sequence) sets CDR1 to SGHNT and CDR2 to YYREEE. From the cysteine up to the phenylalanine, the CDR3 has a length of 18 residues. This entry keeps only the CDR3 DNA: 54 bases, framed from base 1. The germline V end is reduced by 4 bases and the J end by 5 bases; junction bases left unmatched: 12. TCRbeta CDR3 regions were amplified from genomic DNA by means of the immunoSEQ Assay, a bias-controlled multiplex PCR. Concerning the study's data processing: The number of nucleated cells in each sample was estimated by amplification of reference gene primers within the assay. Sequence reads were collapsed and filtered to measure the absolute abundance of every unique TCRbeta CDR3 rearrangement. For each sample, productive Simpson clonality was calculated as the square root of Simpson's diversity index across productive rearrangements. TCRdb stores this immuneACCESS table with in-frame sequences only. Part of the clones is absent; in the studies checked, under half of the shortfall reflects unresolved V genes, and no reason is known for the rest. Clonal size and the V and J genes are those of that table, whereas D and trimming came from the DNA. The sample yields roughly 250,000 clones; approximately 88% were counted once. The top ten hold more than 0.95% of the sample.

The data are from a study of blood T cell repertoires in COVID-19 (dated by TCRdb to about 2020). Context from the whole study: Collaborator samples came from the United States, Italy and Spain and covered acute and convalescent phases of COVID-19. The prospective study material was composed of cDNA or gDNA derived from T cells, B-cell-depleted T cells, or PBMCs. Samples came from the ongoing ImmuneRACE study (first 160 participants) plus 1,254 subjects from 6 global collaborators. Where available, HLA class I and class II types were obtained from metadata supplied by the sample provider rather than from assay-based typing. Subjects who had been exposed to COVID-19, were actively infected with it, or had recovered from it provided the deeply sampled blood TCRbeta repertoires that made up the dataset. The repertoires were released in a freely available public database intended as a resource for research on the immune response to SARS-CoV-2. Sample metadata almost always included a de-identified subject ID, COVID-19 status, age in years and sex.

Enrolling through a virtual design, the prospective study's participants ranged in age from roughly 18 to 95 years and lived across roughly 24 United States geographic areas. To assign participants to cohorts, the prospective study relied on clinical history that participants themselves reported in a screening survey and a study questionnaire. Mobile phlebotomists in the prospective study collected whole blood, serum and a nasopharyngeal or oropharyngeal swab from every participant. Prospective study participants could optionally give additional blood draws and questionnaires over an approximately 2-month period. Blood samples from the prospective study were shipped frozen or at room temperature prior to DNA extraction. The investigation overall reported the following: The amount of clinical and demographic metadata varied by source and participant and was provided uncurated.

The sample consisted of PBMCs or T cells enriched from blood (not recorded which). The V and J segments used are TRBV5-4 and TRBJ2-2; the central 12 bases match TRBD2. The TCR sequence derives from a woman between 40 and 55 years old with acute COVID-19. The CDR3 region reads CASSPQLGLAGRTGELFF. Read as DNA, the sequence is TGTGCCAGCAGCCCCCAACTAGGACTAGCGGGAAGGACCGGGGAGCTGTTTTTT. The variable domain in full, with residues beyond the CDR3 obtained from the reference TRBV5-4 and TRBJ2-2 genes, is ETGVTQSPTHLIKTRGQQVTLRCSSQSGHNTVSWYQQALGQGPQFIFQYYREEENGRGNFPPRFSGLQFPNYSSELNVNALELDDSALYLCASSPQLGLAGRTGELFFGEGSRLTVL.